The 26 T cell receptor beta chains presented below share a single source sample, sequenced in a study of blood T cell repertoires in COVID-19. Profiled with immunoSEQ multiplex PCR; TCRdb holds only in-frame clones, not every one. Of some 160,000 clones in the sample, 75% to 90% were seen once. What was sequenced was peripheral blood. The receptors were gathered from a woman aged 55-70 years with active COVID-19.

The chain couples TRBV5-1 to TRBJ2-1; no clear D gene. This CDR3 comprises 18 residues. Germline V gives CDR1 SGHRS, CDR2 YFSETQ. The ends were cut back, 4 bases at V and 4 bases at J, with 24 bases in the middle. The CDR3 sequence is CASSPRGARTPNYNEQFF. CDR3 bases: TGCGCCAGCAGCCCCAGAGGCGCTAGAACTCCCAATTACAATGAGCAGTTCTTC.

The chain couples TRBV7-3 to TRBJ2-7; TRBD2 matches at 7 bases. J was trimmed by 6 bases and V by 5 bases; bases with no gene match: 10. The germline gives CDR1 SGHTA, CDR2 FQGTGA. The CDR3 is 14 residues long. The CDR3 nucleotides are TGTGCCAGCAGCCTCTCGGGCGGGAGTTCCGAGCAGTACTTC. Residues: CASSLSGGSSEQYF.

The rearrangement joins TRBV30 to TRBJ1-6, with a tentative D call TRBD1 (6 bases). V lost 3 bases, J lost 5 bases, and 11 bases lay in between. Germline CDR1 and CDR2: GTSNPN and SVGIG (reference sequence). The CDR3 length is 14 residues. CDR3 region: CAWRDRLHNSPLHF. The CDR3 nucleotides read TGTGCCTGGAGGGACAGATTACATAATTCACCCCTCCACTTT.

This chain joins TRBV3-1 (or the pseudogene TRBV3-2) and TRBJ2-1; D may be TRBD1 (6 bases). This CDR3 region has 15 residues. Trimming left V 6 bases short and J 1 base short, with 13 bases between. Germline-derived CDR1 and CDR2 are LGHDT and YNNKEL (reference sequence). CDR3 DNA sequence: TGTGCCAGCAGTCAGGGGTTGGAGTCCTACAATGAGCAGTTCTTC. This gives the protein CASSQGLESYNEQFF.

The V call is TRBV4-2, the J call TRBJ2-5; 9 bases map to TRBD1. The CDR3 is 16 amino acids. V was clipped by 3 bases and J by 5 bases; unmatched bases: 10. Germline-derived CDR1 and CDR2 are LGHNA and YNFKEQ. CDR3 sequence reads: CASSQRQGEGSETQYF. The CDR3 coding sequence is TGTGCCAGCAGCCAGAGACAGGGGGAAGGATCGGAGACCCAGTACTTC.

The chain links TRBV15 to TRBJ2-7; tentatively, D is TRBD1 (6 bases). The V end was cut by 3 bases, the J end by 4 bases, with 19 bases between. CDR3 length equals 16 residues. Looked up from germline, CDR1 is LNHNV and CDR2 is YYDKDF (reference sequence). The CDR3 loop reads CATSSELRQDAYEQYF. Here the CDR3 DNA reads TGTGCCACCAGCAGTGAACTTCGACAGGATGCGTACGAGCAGTACTTC. The full variable domain, with the rest looked up from reference TRBV15 and TRBJ2-7, is DAMVIQNPRYQVTQFGKPVTLSCSQTLNHNVMYWYQQKSSQAPKLLFHYYDKDFNNEADTPDNFQSRRPNTSFCFLDIRSPGLGDTAMYLCATSSELRQDAYEQYFGPGTRLTVT.

This clone is a singleton in its sample. The chain uses TRBV28 and TRBJ2-7, with TRBD2 matching over 10 bases. The J segment lost 3 bases and the V segment lost 7 bases, leaving 9 bases of the junction unmatched. This CDR3 has 15 amino acids. Germline V gene sequence: CDR1 MDHEN, CDR2 SYDVKM. CDR3 region: CASTLAGGPLYEQYF. DNA of the CDR3: TGTGCCAGCACCTTAGCGGGAGGACCCCTCTACGAGCAGTACTTC.

V is TRBV7-3 and J is TRBJ2-3, with 11 bases matching TRBD2. Per the germline V gene, CDR1 is SGHTA and CDR2 is FQGTGA. V shed 1 base, J shed 4 bases, and the junction held 1 base outside the gene matches. The CDR3 loop spans 15 amino acids. The CDR3 DNA is TGTGCCAGCAGCTTAATAGCGGGAGGGGCAGATACGCAGTATTTT. Translation gives CASSLIAGGADTQYF.

The genes are TRBV6-2 or TRBV6-3 and TRBJ1-5; D gene uncertain. Deletions cut 5 bases from V and 0 bases from J, with 8 bases between. The CDR3 is 14 residues long. Germline CDR1 and CDR2: MNHEY and SVGEGT. The CDR3 nucleotides are TGTGCCAGCAGTCGCGGCGCTAGCAATCAGCCCCAGCATTTT. Its protein is CASSRGASNQPQHF.

The chain uses TRBV5-4 and TRBJ1-6, with TRBD1 matching over 7 bases. V trimming: 0 bases; J trimming: 13 bases; junction bases outside the gene matches: 4. The germline gives CDR1 SGHNT, CDR2 YYREEE (reference sequence). The CDR3 is 13 amino acids. The CDR3 sequence is CASSLGTGAPLHF. In DNA, the CDR3 is TGTGCCAGCAGCTTGGGGACAGGAGCTCCCCTCCACTTT.

Here the CDR3 reads CASSRDSMGNQPQHF. The CDR3 region has the DNA TGTGCCAGCAGCCGGGACAGTATGGGCAATCAGCCCCAGCATTTT. The chain joins TRBV6-6 to TRBJ1-5, with TRBD1 matching over 7 bases. Per germline, CDR1 MNHNY and CDR2 SVGAGI (reference sequence). V shed 6 bases, J shed 2 bases, and the junction held 7 bases outside the gene matches. There are 15 residues in the CDR3.

V is TRBV7-9 and J is TRBJ2-1, with 7 bases lining up with TRBD2. The CDR3 runs to 16 residues. Germline CDR1 SEHNR, CDR2 FQNEAQ (reference sequence). V was clipped by 4 bases and J by 0 bases; unmatched bases: 6. CDR3 loop: CASSSTGGLSYNEQFF. The CDR3 DNA follows: TGTGCCAGCAGCTCGACGGGAGGACTCTCCTACAATGAGCAGTTCTTC.

This chain connects TRBV4-2 to TRBJ2-1, with 9 bases aligning to TRBD1. The CDR3 runs 15 residues. V lost 4 bases and J lost 5; bases outside the gene matches: 6. Looked up from germline, CDR1 is LGHNA and CDR2 is YNFKEQ. The CDR3 DNA reads TGTGCCAGCAGCCCTTGGGACAGGGCCGACAATGAGCAGTTCTTC. Protein: CASSPWDRADNEQFF.

CDR3 in amino acids: CASSFRVDEQFF. The CDR3 DNA reads TGTGCCAGCAGTTTCCGAGTGGATGAGCAGTTCTTC. The chain couples TRBV12-3 or TRBV12-4 to TRBJ2-1; D uncertain. The CDR3 is 12 residues long. V lost 3 bases and J lost 8, with 8 bases in between.

This clone is a singleton in its sample. The chain uses TRBV19 and TRBJ2-1, with 7 bases matching TRBD2. The CDR3 has 15 residues. Per the germline V gene, CDR1 is LNHDA and CDR2 is SQIVND (reference sequence). The J segment lost 7 bases and the V segment lost 10 bases, leaving 16 bases of the junction unmatched. The CDR3 sequence is CATRGVAGWLNEQFF. For the CDR3, the DNA is TGTGCCACGCGGGGAGTAGCGGGCTGGCTTAATGAGCAGTTCTTC. Full variable domain (missing parts from reference TRBV19 and TRBJ2-1): DGGITQSPKYLFRKEGQNVTLSCEQNLNHDAMYWYRQDPGQGLRLIYYSQIVNDFQKGDIAEGYSVSREKKESFPLTVTSAQKNPTAFYLCATRGVAGWLNEQFFGPGTRLTVL.

This clone has only one observation. The chain employs TRBV5-4 and TRBJ2-1; perhaps TRBD2 as D (5 bases). The CDR3 totals 16 residues. Between the trimmed V and J ends, which lost 2 bases and 9 bases, there was a span of 21 bases. Germline loops: CDR1 SGHNT, CDR2 YYREEE (reference sequence). CDR3 nucleotides: TGTGCCAGCAGCTTAGGGAGCTCGGATGGTTTCAGTGAGCAGTTCTTC. Protein: CASSLGSSDGFSEQFF.

The CDR3 coding sequence is TGTGCCAGCAGTGAGACAGGGTTAAGAATTTCACCCCTCCACTTT. This encodes CASSETGLRISPLHF. V and J are TRBV6-1 and TRBJ1-6; 7 bases are a match to TRBD1. CDR3 length: 15 residues. From germline, CDR1 is MNHNS and CDR2 SASEGT. Germline trimming cut 3 bases from V and 9 bases from J; bases unmatched to any gene: 8.

This clone was counted a single time. J is TRBJ2-7 and V is TRBV19; the match to TRBD1 covers 9 bases. The ends lost 5 bases at V and 1 base at J; junction bases unmatched: 6. The CDR3 length is 15 residues. Looked up from germline, CDR1 is LNHDA and CDR2 is SQIVND (reference sequence). The CDR3 nucleotides read TGTGCCAGTAGTTACGGGGGGACAGGGTCCTACGAGCAGTACTTC. Its translation is CASSYGGTGSYEQYF.

The rearrangement links TRBV6-5 to TRBJ1-2, with D perhaps TRBD1 (5 bases). The CDR3 consists of 13 residues. V was pared by 6 bases and J by 5 bases, with 13 bases between. Germline loops: CDR1 MNHEY, CDR2 SVGAGI. The CDR3 DNA sequence: TGTGCCAGCAGGGGGGGTGGAGGATATGGCTACACCTTC. Its protein product is CASRGGGGYGYTF.

This clone was picked up one time. This rearrangement joins TRBV10-3 to TRBJ2-5; 7 positions agree with TRBD1. The junction had 1 base not matched to a gene; V was cut back by 3 bases and J by 3 bases. This CDR3 is 13 amino acids long. Germline V gives CDR1 ENHRY, CDR2 SYGVKD. The DNA for the CDR3 is TGTGCCATCAGTGAAACAGGGGAAGAGACCCAGTACTTC. This codes for CAISETGEETQYF.

V is TRBV6-5 and J is TRBJ1-3, with 7 nucleotides matching TRBD1. V lost 4 bases and J lost 0; bases outside the gene matches: 3. This CDR3 spans 15 amino acids. Germline loops: CDR1 MNHEY, CDR2 SVGAGI. CDR3 DNA sequence: TGTGCCAGCAGTTCGGACAGGTTCTCTGGAAACACCATATATTTT. Residues: CASSSDRFSGNTIYF.

The chain recombines TRBV10-2 with TRBJ2-3; 7 bases map to TRBD2. Germline lookup yields CDR1 WSHSY and CDR2 SAAADI. With 6 bases clipped from V and 4 bases from J, the junction kept 4 bases outside the gene matches. CDR3 length: 13 amino acids. CDR3 coding DNA: TGCGCCAGCAGGGGGAGGGACGCAGATACGCAGTATTTT. This sequence encodes CASRGRDADTQYF.

This clone was seen just once. The chain carries TRBV19 and TRBJ1-3; TRBD1 might be the D (6 bases). Germline V gene sequence: CDR1 LNHDA, CDR2 SQIVND (reference sequence). The CDR3 contains 14 residues. The V gene lost 9 bases and the J gene lost 0 bases, with 12 bases spanning the gap. DNA for the CDR3: TGTGCCAGCCGGACAGCTCCCTCTGGAAACACCATATATTTT. It codes for CASRTAPSGNTIYF.

The chain couples TRBV5-3 to TRBJ2-1; 11 bases match TRBD2. TRBV5-3 is an ORF, and what it does is uncertain. Trimming cost V 2 bases and J 0 bases; bases outside gene matches: 10. The CDR3 spans 19 residues. CDR3 sequence: CARSFLSASGRFSYNEQFF. CDR3 nucleotides: TGTGCCAGAAGCTTCTTGTCGGCTAGCGGGAGGTTCTCCTACAATGAGCAGTTCTTC.

The V gene is TRBV30, the J gene TRBJ1-4, with unresolved D. V was pared by 0 bases and J by 7 bases, with 6 bases between. In germline, CDR1 is GTSNPN, CDR2 SVGIG (reference sequence). The CDR3 spans 12 residues. The CDR3 DNA is TGTGCCTGGAGTGTACTTGGTGAAAAACTGTTTTTT. Translation: CAWSVLGEKLFF.

The chain carries TRBV19 and TRBJ2-2; D remains ambiguous. Germline V gene data show CDR1 as LNHDA and CDR2 as SQIVND (reference sequence). V was clipped by 8 bases and J by 7 bases, with 8 bases between them. The CDR3 length is 11 residues. The CDR3, as DNA: TGTGCCAGTTCTTCCTTCGGGGAGCTGTTTTTT. It translates to CASSSFGELFF. Filled out from reference TRBV19 and TRBJ2-2, the complete variable domain reads DGGITQSPKYLFRKEGQNVTLSCEQNLNHDAMYWYRQDPGQGLRLIYYSQIVNDFQKGDIAEGYSVSREKKESFPLTVTSAQKNPTAFYLCASSSFGELFFGEGSRLTVL.